The source of this T cell receptor beta chain is a study of shared clonotypes between healthy human individuals. Whole-study findings and limits: Measured sharing among donors was expected to vary with sequencing depth. Among four donors, approximately 5.4% of naive CD4 clonotypes were found in common.

The germline V and J ends were trimmed by 5 bases and 11 bases, with 12 bases remaining between them. This CDR3 has 12 residues. Per the germline V gene, CDR1 is SEHNR and CDR2 is FQNEAQ (reference sequence). Terminally differentiated effector memory CD45RA+ cells were excluded by CCR7 positive selection of CD45RO-negative cells. Study donors comprised healthy, HIV-negative adults devoid of recent acute infection or vaccination. Repertoires were generated with immunoSEQ multiplex PCR, while TCRdb's copy carries only in-frame clones and drops some. The sample yields 2 million to 2.5 million clones, under 95% seen once. A note on this clone: As yet, its antigen is unknown.

The genes are TRBV7-9 and TRBJ1-4, with D unclear. The source is a man aged 18 to 30 in good health. Some clones in this sample may be carry-over from other donors' samples. The source material was naive CD8+ T cells from PBMCs. In nucleotides, the CDR3 is TGTGCCAGCAGCCTCGGGGAGGACAAACTGTTTTTT. Residues: CASSLGEDKLFF.